The 32 T cell receptor beta chains presented below share a single source sample, sequenced in a study of blood T cell repertoires in COVID-19. Some clones are missing from TCRdb's copy, which holds only in-frame ones; the method was immunoSEQ multiplex PCR. Here the sample spans 400,000 to 450,000 clones, roughly 88% being singletons. Specimen: peripheral blood. Receptor source: a woman aged 25 to 39 with active or convalescent COVID-19.

This chain joins TRBV19 and TRBJ2-3; 9 bases are shared with TRBD2. Per germline, CDR1 LNHDA and CDR2 SQIVND (reference sequence). V trimming: 3 bases; J trimming: 0 bases; junction bases outside the gene matches: 7. The CDR3 contains 17 residues. The CDR3 sequence: CASSIGLAGTSTDTQYF. The CDR3, as DNA: TGTGCCAGTAGTATTGGGCTAGCGGGGACTAGCACAGATACGCAGTATTTT.

This clone has just one count. V is TRBV7-9 and J is TRBJ1-3, with no clear D. Germline CDR1 and CDR2: SEHNR and FQNEAQ (reference sequence). Trimming pared 1 base from V and 1 base from J, leaving 11 bases between. This CDR3 spans 16 amino acids. CDR3 DNA sequence: TGTGCCAGCAGCTTAGGGCCGCCCAGTTCTGGAAACACCATATATTTT. As protein: CASSLGPPSSGNTIYF.

This clone was recorded once. V is TRBV7-9 and J is TRBJ1-2, with TRBD1 identical over 9 bases. The CDR3 length is 16 residues. J lost 1 base, V lost 2 bases, and 5 bases had no gene match. Looked up from germline, CDR1 is SEHNR and CDR2 is FQNEAQ (reference sequence). CDR3 DNA: TGTGCCAGCAGCTTAATAACAGGGGGCGATAACTATGGCTACACCTTC. Protein: CASSLITGGDNYGYTF.

V and J are TRBV5-1 and TRBJ2-1, with a tentative D call TRBD2 (5 bases). Germline lookup yields CDR1 SGHRS and CDR2 YFSETQ. The length of the CDR3 is 15 residues. V shed 0 bases and J shed 6 bases, with 13 bases lying between them. As DNA, the CDR3 is TGCGCCAGCAGCTTGGGCCTAGCCTCTTTCAATGAGCAGTTCTTC. Amino acid sequence: CASSLGLASFNEQFF.

The rearrangement uses TRBV10-3 and TRBJ1-2, with D perhaps matching TRBD1 (6 bases). The germline V gene encodes CDR1 ENHRY and CDR2 SYGVKD. The germline V and J ends were trimmed by 10 bases and 1 base, with 16 bases remaining between them. There are 14 residues in the CDR3. DNA of the CDR3: TGTGCCACCCGACAGGCAGACCTTAACTATGGCTACACCTTC. Its protein product is CATRQADLNYGYTF.

V and J are TRBV2 and TRBJ2-7; TRBD1 matches 8 bases. V was pared by 7 bases and J by 0 bases, with 8 bases of the junction left unmatched. The CDR3 is made up of 15 amino acids. The germline gives CDR1 SNHLY, CDR2 FYNNEI. The CDR3 sequence: CASKMGQAISYEQYF. CDR3 sequence (DNA): TGTGCCAGCAAGATGGGACAGGCGATCTCCTACGAGCAGTACTTC.

V and J are TRBV19 and TRBJ2-5, with 8 bases aligning to TRBD2. Germline-derived CDR1 and CDR2 are LNHDA and SQIVND (reference sequence). The length of the CDR3 is 15 residues. J lost 4 bases, V lost 5 bases, and 9 bases had no gene match. The CDR3 is CASSPGGVPRETQYF. CDR3 sequence (DNA): TGTGCCAGTAGTCCCGGGGGGGTTCCAAGAGAGACCCAGTACTTC.

The rearrangement uses TRBV6-5 and TRBJ2-7; the D gene is possibly TRBD1 (5 bases). V gave up 9 bases and J gave up 4 bases, with 16 bases separating them. CDR3 length equals 13 residues. Germline CDR1 MNHEY, CDR2 SVGAGI. CDR3 coding DNA: TGTGCCAGTTTGTCAGGGATAGCTTACGAGCAGTACTTC. The encoded protein is CASLSGIAYEQYF.

A few counts support this clone. The chain uses TRBV3-1 (or the pseudogene TRBV3-2) and TRBJ1-6; D gene uncertain. Germline V CDR1 and CDR2: LGHDT, YNNKEL (reference sequence). CDR3 length: 13 residues. Trimming removed 6 bases at V and 7 bases at J, with 10 bases between. In DNA, the CDR3 is TGTGCCAGCAGACGGGAGCAGAATTCACCCCTCCACTTT. Its translation: CASRREQNSPLHF.

The CDR3 reads CASSPLTSGGRSYNEQFF. Written as DNA, the CDR3 is TGTGCCAGCAGCCCCCTTACCTCGGGAGGGAGGTCCTACAATGAGCAGTTCTTC. This sequence joins TRBV4-2 and TRBJ2-1; TRBD2 aligns across 8 bases. V trimming: 4 bases; J trimming: 1 base; junction bases outside the gene matches: 12. There are 18 residues in the CDR3. The germline gives CDR1 LGHNA, CDR2 YNFKEQ.

Here the CDR3 DNA reads TGTGCCACCAGCAGAGGGACAGATGAAAAACTGTTTTTT. This gives the protein CATSRGTDEKLFF. The chain uses TRBV15 and TRBJ1-4; D might be TRBD1 (6 bases). Germline assignment: CDR1 LNHNV and CDR2 YYDKDF (reference sequence). Trimming pared 1 base from V and 6 bases from J, leaving 6 bases between. The CDR3 runs 13 residues.

The table lists this clone with a few counts. The rearrangement links TRBV19 to TRBJ2-2; 8 bases fit TRBD1. The CDR3 length is 16 residues. Trimming took 6 bases from V and 0 from J; bases not matched to a gene: 6. Germline V gene lookup returns CDR1 LNHDA and CDR2 SQIVND (reference sequence). CDR3 residues: CASSTTGGSNTGELFF. CDR3 in DNA: TGTGCCAGTAGCACCACAGGGGGTTCGAACACCGGGGAGCTGTTTTTT.

The chain links TRBV6-5 to TRBJ2-5; D remains ambiguous. V gave up 8 bases and J gave up 5 bases, with 12 bases separating them. There are 12 residues in the CDR3. In germline, CDR1 is MNHEY, CDR2 SVGAGI. The CDR3 region is CASPPVRETQYF. The CDR3 nucleotides are TGTGCCAGCCCCCCCGTGAGGGAGACCCAGTACTTC.

The rearrangement uses TRBV5-1 and TRBJ1-1, with TRBD1 matching over 12 bases. Trimming at V came to 4 bases and at J to 1 base, leaving 11 bases not matched to a gene. CDR1 and CDR2 (germline): SGHRS, YFSETQ. The CDR3 is made up of 18 amino acids. The CDR3: CASSDRGQGALRNTEAFF. The CDR3 region has the DNA TGCGCCAGCAGCGACCGGGGACAGGGGGCTCTAAGGAACACTGAAGCTTTCTTT.

The rearrangement joins TRBV2 to TRBJ2-7; 7 bases align to TRBD2. The CDR3 extends over 14 amino acids. Trimming took 2 bases from V and 0 from J; bases not matched to a gene: 1. The germline gives CDR1 SNHLY, CDR2 FYNNEI. CDR3 bases: TGTGCCAGCAGTGAATCTAGCGGCTCCTACGAGCAGTACTTC. Residues: CASSESSGSYEQYF.

The gene calls are TRBV11-2 and TRBJ2-2; TRBD1 aligns across 10 bases. Germline V gene lookup returns CDR1 SGHAT and CDR2 FQNNGV. This CDR3 region has 14 residues. V shed 3 bases and J 7 bases; nucleotides not matched to a gene: 2. This chain's CDR3 is CASSFDRGHGELFF. CDR3 nucleotide sequence: TGTGCCAGCAGCTTTGACAGGGGGCACGGGGAGCTGTTTTTT.

The rearrangement joins TRBV11-3 to TRBJ2-1; 13 nucleotides agree with TRBD2. V lost 0 bases, J lost 3 bases, and 2 bases stayed unmatched. CDR3 length: 17 residues. Germline values: CDR1 SGHNT, CDR2 YENEEA. The CDR3 nucleotides are TGTGCCAGCAGCTTAGATGGGACTAGCGGGATCTACAATGAGCAGTTCTTC. This encodes CASSLDGTSGIYNEQFF.

The chain has TRBV24-1 and TRBJ2-7; D is unresolved. Per germline, CDR1 KGHDR and CDR2 SFDVKD. V lost 0 bases and J lost 0, with 11 bases in between. This CDR3 contains 16 residues. As DNA, the CDR3 is TGTGCCACCAGTGATTTGAGTAGTGAAAGCTCCTACGAGCAGTACTTC. It translates to CATSDLSSESSYEQYF.

This sequence joins TRBV27 and TRBJ1-2, with D unclear. The germline gives CDR1 MNHEY, CDR2 SMNVEV (reference sequence). V lost 0 bases, J lost 1 base, and 9 bases lay in between. The CDR3 has 15 amino acids. The CDR3 reads CASSLSGGLNYGYTF. The CDR3 DNA follows: TGTGCCAGCAGTTTATCTGGTGGACTTAACTATGGCTACACCTTC.

V and J are TRBV10-1 and TRBJ1-2, with a tentative D call TRBD1 (5 bases). Trimming removed 3 bases at V and 7 bases at J, with 21 bases between. The germline gives CDR1 WNHNN, CDR2 SYGVQD (reference sequence). The length of the CDR3 is 16 residues. The CDR3 DNA sequence: TGCGCCAGCAGTGAAGGTCTGGTCCAGGGAAGCTTTGGCTACACCTTC. Its protein is CASSEGLVQGSFGYTF.

A few counts support this clone. This CDR3 is also generated by other DNA sequences in the sample. V gene TRBV30 combines with J gene TRBJ1-1; D gene ambiguous. Germline CDR1 reads GTSNPN; CDR2 reads SVGIG (reference sequence). V shed 0 bases and J shed 1 base, with 6 bases lying between them. The CDR3 contains 13 residues. The DNA for the CDR3 is TGTGCCTGGAGTGTAGCAGGGAACACTGAAGCTTTCTTT. Translated: CAWSVAGNTEAFF. The variable domain in full, completed from reference TRBV30 and TRBJ1-1, reads SQTIHQWPATLVQPVGSPLSLECTVEGTSNPNLYWYRQAAGRGLQLLFYSVGIGQISSEVPQNLSASRPQDRQFILSSKKLLLSDSGFYLCAWSVAGNTEAFFGQGTRLTVV.

The CDR3 sequence: CASSERQANVGYEQYF. In nucleotides, the CDR3 is TGTGCCAGCAGTGAACGACAGGCGAATGTGGGGTACGAGCAGTACTTC. This chain uses TRBV6-1 with TRBJ2-7, with D maybe TRBD1 (6 bases). Per the germline V gene, CDR1 is MNHNS and CDR2 is SASEGT. The CDR3 has 16 residues. Trimming shortened V by 2 bases and J by 4 bases, and 18 bases separated the two germline ends.

This clone turned up a few times. J is TRBJ1-6 and V is TRBV7-9, with TRBD1 matching over 9 bases. Trimming at V came to 5 bases and at J to 7 bases, leaving 3 bases not matched to a gene. Per germline, CDR1 SEHNR and CDR2 FQNEAQ (reference sequence). The CDR3 is made up of 14 amino acids. The CDR3 sequence is CASSVTGGNSPLHF. CDR3 in DNA: TGTGCCAGCAGCGTGACAGGGGGGAATTCACCCCTCCACTTT.

Details on this clone: This specimen includes other DNA sequences encoding the same CDR3. The V call is TRBV18, the J call TRBJ1-1; D ambiguous. Germline assignment: CDR1 KGHSH and CDR2 LQKENI. The CDR3 covers 14 residues. V lost 3 bases to trimming and J lost 0 bases, with 8 bases between them. CDR3 in amino acids: CASSPRGMNTEAFF. The DNA of the CDR3 is TGTGCCAGCTCACCGCGGGGAATGAACACTGAAGCTTTCTTT.

V is TRBV6-4 and J is TRBJ2-1, with 7 nucleotides matching TRBD2. Germline V gives CDR1 MRHNA, CDR2 SNTAGT. V lost 2 bases, J lost 3 bases, and 10 bases stayed unmatched. This CDR3 region has 17 residues. CDR3 sequence (DNA): TGTGCCAGCAGTGACGATGTGTCGGGACTAAGCTACAATGAGCAGTTCTTC. It codes for CASSDDVSGLSYNEQFF.

This sequence joins TRBV4-1 and TRBJ1-2; 7 nucleotides line up with TRBD1. Trimming at V came to 4 bases and at J to 1 base, leaving 3 bases not matched to a gene. CDR1 and CDR2 (germline): MGHRA, YSYEKL. There are 14 residues in the CDR3. The CDR3, as DNA: TGCGCCAGCAGCCCGACAGGGAGTAACTATGGCTACACCTTC. It is translated as CASSPTGSNYGYTF.

As DNA, the CDR3 is TGCGCCAGCAGCCAAGAAGGGGGCAGGGATGAAAAACTGTTTTTT. Translating gives CASSQEGGRDEKLFF. The chain couples TRBV4-1 to TRBJ1-4; 7 bases match TRBD1. CDR3 size: 15 residues. J gave up 6 bases and V 0 bases, and 4 bases lay outside the gene matches. The germline CDR1 and CDR2 sequences are MGHRA and YSYEKL.

The gene calls are TRBV30 and TRBJ1-5, with D possibly matching TRBD1 (5 bases). The V and J ends lost 1 base and 0 bases respectively, with 19 bases between them. CDR3 size: 18 residues. CDR1 and CDR2 (germline): GTSNPN, SVGIG (reference sequence). For the CDR3, the DNA is TGTGCCTGGAGTGGGTTCGGTGGGGCAAAGTATAGCAATCAGCCCCAGCATTTT. This sequence encodes CAWSGFGGAKYSNQPQHF.

The table lists this clone with a count of one. This rearrangement joins TRBV6-5 to TRBJ1-5; unclear D gene. V was trimmed by 6 bases and J by 1 base, leaving 7 bases between them. CDR1 MNHEY and CDR2 SVGAGI come from the germline V gene. The CDR3 length is 13 residues. CDR3 amino acids: CASSEVSNQPQHF. The CDR3 nucleotides are TGTGCCAGCAGCGAGGTGAGCAATCAGCCCCAGCATTTT.

CDR3 DNA: TGCGCCAGCAGCCACCCCTCCGGGACTAGGCTCTACGAGCAGTACTTC. Its translation is CASSHPSGTRLYEQYF. The gene calls are TRBV4-1 and TRBJ2-7; TRBD2 matches 8 bases. The V and J ends lost 3 bases and 3 bases, in that order; junction bases with no gene match: 10. Germline-derived CDR1 and CDR2 are MGHRA and YSYEKL. The CDR3 length is 16 residues.

The chain links TRBV4-2 to TRBJ2-1, with TRBD2 matching 8 bases. The CDR3 is 14 residues long. Germline lookup yields CDR1 LGHNA and CDR2 YNFKEQ. The J segment lost 6 bases and the V segment lost 8 bases, leaving 9 bases of the junction unmatched. This chain's CDR3 is CASSREGLGNEQFF. The CDR3 DNA reads TGTGCCAGCTCCCGGGAGGGACTGGGCAATGAGCAGTTCTTC.

This clone was seen once. The chain has TRBV2 and TRBJ1-2; 10 bases are a match to TRBD1. The CDR3 has 13 residues. CDR1 is SNHLY, CDR2 FYNNEI, per germline. V trimming: 6 bases; J trimming: 6 bases; junction bases outside the gene matches: 4. CDR3 in DNA: TGTGCCAGCAGGGGACAGGGGACTCATGGCTACACCTTC. As protein: CASRGQGTHGYTF.